This T cell receptor beta chain was obtained from a study of PD-1 blockade in classical Hodgkin lymphoma. CDR1 and CDR2 (germline): WSHSY, SAAADI. The CDR3 runs to 13 residues. Trimming left V 0 bases short and J 7 bases short, with 7 bases between. TCRdb's copy holds only in-frame clones and misses some; the assay was immunoSEQ multiplex PCR. Here the sample spans nearly 100,000 clones, approximately 88% being singletons. Each and every patient relapsed after autologous stem cell transplantation, and patients got differing brentuximab vedotin exposure. V is TRBV10-2 and J is TRBJ2-1; D gene unclear. The material was peripheral blood mononuclear cells (PBMCs), obtained at baseline. This receptor was identified in a human donor with classical Hodgkin lymphoma. CDR3: CASSESASNEQFF. Written as DNA, the CDR3 is TGCGCCAGCAGTGAGTCAGCGTCGAATGAGCAGTTCTTC.